These 20 T cell receptor beta chains share one sample of origin, sequenced in a study of CD8 T cells in ankylosing spondylitis. TCRdb processed the 5' RACE reads anew with MiXCR; each CDR3 protein has one entry. This table has under 55,000 distinct CDR3 sequences, 6.5% to 9% appearing once. The sequenced material came from blood, either unsorted or a sorted T cell fraction (not recorded which). Receptor source: a female donor with ankylosing spondylitis or in good health (not recorded which).

This clonotype was observed at least ten times. The chain employs TRBV20-1 and TRBJ1-6; 9 bases agree with TRBD1. The J segment lost 6 bases and the V segment lost 5 bases, leaving 5 bases of the junction unmatched. The CDR3 spans 14 residues. The V gene's germline CDR1 is DFQATT and CDR2 SNEGSKA (reference sequence). The CDR3 spells CSAPGTGPNSPLHF. CDR3 nucleotides: TGCAGTGCTCCCGGGACAGGGCCTAATTCACCCCTCCACTTT.

This clonotype occurred many times. This chain uses TRBV12-3 or TRBV12-4 with TRBJ2-6; D remains ambiguous. V lost 6 bases and J 2 bases, leaving 11 bases between the germline ends. The CDR3 contains 15 residues. CDR3 coding DNA: TGTGCCAGCAGATTAACAGACGCTGGGGCCAACGTCCTGACTTTC. This gives the protein CASRLTDAGANVLTF.

V and J are TRBV7-8 and TRBJ2-1; a weak D match, TRBD2 (5 bases). The CDR3 spans 16 residues. From germline, CDR1 is SGHVS and CDR2 FQNEAQ. The V end lost 5 bases, the J end lost 0 bases, and 14 bases lay between the germline ends. The CDR3 nucleotides are TGTGCCAGCAGCATTAGCGTAGGGAGCTCCTACAATGAGCAGTTCTTC. Its protein is CASSISVGSSYNEQFF.

This clonotype was counted ten times or more. The chain joins TRBV5-1 to TRBJ2-2, with a possible D match to TRBD1 (6 bases). Germline CDR1 is SGHRS and CDR2 is YFSETQ. V was clipped by 1 base and J by 4 bases, with 14 bases between them. The CDR3 has 16 amino acids. The DNA of the CDR3 is TGCGCCAGCAGCTTGACGCCCGGACAGATCACCGGGGAGCTGTTTTTT. It encodes CASSLTPGQITGELFF.

This clonotype occurred many times. It may be a read error: a sequence one base away is much more abundant. The CDR3 spells CTSSLVRIAGNPNEKLFF. CDR3 nucleotides: TGTACCAGCAGTTTAGTTCGGATTGCGGGAAACCCTAATGAAAAACTGTTTTTT. This rearrangement joins TRBV12-3 or TRBV12-4 to TRBJ1-4; D is undetermined. The CDR3 spans 18 residues.

This clonotype showed up many times. The rearrangement links TRBV30 to TRBJ1-5, with no clear D. Trimming took off 1 base at V and 4 bases at J, with 5 bases between the two ends. Germline CDR1 reads GTSNPN; CDR2 reads SVGIG (reference sequence). The CDR3 extends over 12 amino acids. CDR3 DNA: TGTGCCTGGAGTGGCGTAAATCAGCCCCAGCATTTT. This gives the protein CAWSGVNQPQHF.

This clonotype was detected ten times or more. The rearrangement joins TRBV5-1 to TRBJ2-3; 8 bases agree with TRBD2. The CDR3 spans 16 residues. Looked up from germline, CDR1 is SGHRS and CDR2 is YFSETQ. Trimming removed 8 bases from V and 6 bases from J; junction bases left unmatched: 17. CDR3 nucleotide sequence: TGCGCCAGTTTCAGCCCGTCGGGGGGGTACAAGGATACGCAGTATTTT. This gives the protein CASFSPSGGYKDTQYF.

This clonotype came up many times. The rearrangement links TRBV20-1 to TRBJ2-7; D call uncertain. The CDR3 spans 13 residues. Germline loops: CDR1 DFQATT, CDR2 SNEGSKA (reference sequence). The V end was cut by 5 bases, the J end by 4 bases, with 15 bases between. CDR3 nucleotides: TGCAGTGCTCCGGTCCCGGACCAGTACGAGCAGTACGTC. This encodes CSAPVPDQYEQYV.

This clonotype showed up many times. The chain is built from TRBV29-1 and TRBJ2-1, with 13 bases that match TRBD2. V dropped 3 bases and J dropped 5; count of bases not matched to a gene: 10. CDR3 length equals 17 residues. Germline V gene data show CDR1 as SQVTM and CDR2 as ANQGSEA. In DNA, the CDR3 is TGCAGCGTTGACCTACTAGCGGGGGGGGCGTGGAACAATGAGCAGTTCTTC. Encoded protein: CSVDLLAGGAWNNEQFF.

In this sample, this clonotype turned up many times. V and J are TRBV12-3 or TRBV12-4 and TRBJ2-2, with D maybe TRBD2 (6 bases). This CDR3 region has 17 residues. The V gene lost 5 bases and the J gene lost 3 bases, with 19 bases spanning the gap. Here the CDR3 DNA reads TGTGCCAGCAGTCCCGGGGGAGAGGTTCTCCACACCGGGGAGCTGTTTTTT. It is translated as CASSPGGEVLHTGELFF.

This clonotype was observed at least ten times. The chain joins TRBV4-3 to TRBJ1-3; D not resolved. CDR3 length: 13 amino acids. Germline CDR1 reads LGHNA; CDR2 reads YSLEER. The V gene lost 0 bases and the J gene lost 3 bases, with 3 bases spanning the gap. DNA of the CDR3: TGCGCCAGCAGCCAAGATCGTGGAAACACCATATATTTT. As protein: CASSQDRGNTIYF.

This clonotype was seen at least ten times. The rearrangement links TRBV6-5 to TRBJ1-2, with 7 bases fitting TRBD1. CDR3 length: 16 amino acids. The V segment lost 0 bases and the J segment 1 base; nucleotides outside the gene matches: 5. Germline V CDR1 and CDR2: MNHEY, SVGAGI. The CDR3 sequence: CASSYSRQGNNYGYTF. CDR3 DNA sequence: TGTGCCAGCAGTTACTCCAGACAGGGAAATAACTATGGCTACACCTTC.

This clonotype was seen repeatedly, ten times or more. The chain couples TRBV5-1 to TRBJ1-2; D is possibly TRBD1 (5 bases). Germline lookup yields CDR1 SGHRS and CDR2 YFSETQ. Trimming cost V 0 bases and J 4 bases, with 13 bases left between them. This CDR3 region has 15 residues. In DNA form, the CDR3 reads TGCGCCAGCAGCTTGGCCAGGGTGGGAGCCTATGGCTACACCTTC. Translation gives CASSLARVGAYGYTF.

This clonotype was detected many times. The chain couples TRBV7-9 to TRBJ1-1, with TRBD1 matching over 10 bases. The CDR3 sequence is 16 residues long. The V gene's germline CDR1 is SEHNR and CDR2 FQNEAQ (reference sequence). Trimming cost V 3 bases and J 3 bases; bases outside gene matches: 7. CDR3 region: CASSLTGTGAYTEAFF. CDR3 bases: TGTGCCAGCAGCTTGACCGGGACAGGGGCTTACACTGAAGCTTTCTTT.

The V and J genes are TRBV7-8 and TRBJ2-7; TRBD1 agrees at 7 bases. The CDR3 is 13 residues long. From germline, CDR1 is SGHVS and CDR2 FQNEAQ. The J segment lost 6 bases and the V segment lost 1 base, leaving 3 bases of the junction unmatched. DNA of the CDR3: TGTGCCAGCAGCTTAGAAGCAGGGGGCGAGCAGTACTTC. Protein sequence: CASSLEAGGEQYF. Combining the CDR3 with reference TRBV7-8 and TRBJ2-7 gives the whole variable domain GAGVSQSPRYKVAKRGQDVALRCDPISGHVSLFWYQQALGQGPEFLTYFQNEAQLDKSGLPSDRFFAERPEGSVSTLKIQRTQQEDSAVYLCASSLEAGGEQYFGPGTRLTVT.

This clonotype came up a few times. The chain has TRBV7-9 and TRBJ2-1; D is unresolved. This CDR3 has 12 residues. V was clipped by 4 bases and J by 9 bases, with 10 bases between them. Germline loops: CDR1 SEHNR, CDR2 FQNEAQ (reference sequence). The CDR3 is CASSSGLFEQFF. CDR3 sequence (DNA): TGTGCCAGCAGCTCGGGCCTGTTTGAGCAGTTCTTC.

In its sample, this clonotype was seen many times. The chain has TRBV7-9 and TRBJ1-3; D gene uncertain. This CDR3 has 15 residues. From germline, CDR1 is SEHNR and CDR2 FQNEAQ (reference sequence). V lost 6 bases and J lost 2, with 14 bases in between. In DNA form, the CDR3 reads TGTGCCAGCAGTCGAGGTCAAAGCCCTGGAAACACCATATATTTT. Residues: CASSRGQSPGNTIYF.

This clonotype occurred a few times. The V and J genes are TRBV3-1 and TRBJ1-5; TRBD1 matches 8 bases. Germline values: CDR1 LGHDT, CDR2 YNNKEL (reference sequence). The CDR3 has 15 amino acids. V was clipped by 4 bases and J by 3 bases; unmatched bases: 5. The CDR3 here is CASSPQGGANQPQHF. CDR3 bases: TGTGCCAGCAGCCCACAGGGGGGGGCCAATCAGCCCCAGCATTTT.

This clonotype was picked up many times. Written as DNA, the CDR3 is TGTGCCAGCAGAAGACAGGGTTCCTCTGGAAACACCATATATTTT. This translates into CASRRQGSSGNTIYF. The chain couples TRBV6-1 to TRBJ1-3; TRBD1 aligns across 7 bases. Per the germline V gene, CDR1 is MNHNS and CDR2 is SASEGT. The V segment lost 6 bases and the J segment 0 bases; nucleotides outside the gene matches: 5. CDR3 size: 15 residues.

The table lists this clonotype with many counts. The chain's CDR3 is CASSLLGYTDTQYF. As DNA, the CDR3 is TGCGCCAGCAGCCTATTAGGGTACACAGATACGCAGTATTTT. This chain joins TRBV5-1 and TRBJ2-3, with unresolved D. V lost 4 bases, J lost 2 bases, and 11 bases lay in between. The CDR3 covers 14 residues. The V gene's germline CDR1 is SGHRS and CDR2 YFSETQ. Full variable domain (missing parts from reference TRBV5-1 and TRBJ2-3): KAGVTQTPRYLIKTRGQQVTLSCSPISGHRSVSWYQQTPGQGLQFLFEYFSETQRNKGNFPGRFSGRQFSNSRSEMNVSTLELGDSALYLCASSLLGYTDTQYFGPGTRLTVL.